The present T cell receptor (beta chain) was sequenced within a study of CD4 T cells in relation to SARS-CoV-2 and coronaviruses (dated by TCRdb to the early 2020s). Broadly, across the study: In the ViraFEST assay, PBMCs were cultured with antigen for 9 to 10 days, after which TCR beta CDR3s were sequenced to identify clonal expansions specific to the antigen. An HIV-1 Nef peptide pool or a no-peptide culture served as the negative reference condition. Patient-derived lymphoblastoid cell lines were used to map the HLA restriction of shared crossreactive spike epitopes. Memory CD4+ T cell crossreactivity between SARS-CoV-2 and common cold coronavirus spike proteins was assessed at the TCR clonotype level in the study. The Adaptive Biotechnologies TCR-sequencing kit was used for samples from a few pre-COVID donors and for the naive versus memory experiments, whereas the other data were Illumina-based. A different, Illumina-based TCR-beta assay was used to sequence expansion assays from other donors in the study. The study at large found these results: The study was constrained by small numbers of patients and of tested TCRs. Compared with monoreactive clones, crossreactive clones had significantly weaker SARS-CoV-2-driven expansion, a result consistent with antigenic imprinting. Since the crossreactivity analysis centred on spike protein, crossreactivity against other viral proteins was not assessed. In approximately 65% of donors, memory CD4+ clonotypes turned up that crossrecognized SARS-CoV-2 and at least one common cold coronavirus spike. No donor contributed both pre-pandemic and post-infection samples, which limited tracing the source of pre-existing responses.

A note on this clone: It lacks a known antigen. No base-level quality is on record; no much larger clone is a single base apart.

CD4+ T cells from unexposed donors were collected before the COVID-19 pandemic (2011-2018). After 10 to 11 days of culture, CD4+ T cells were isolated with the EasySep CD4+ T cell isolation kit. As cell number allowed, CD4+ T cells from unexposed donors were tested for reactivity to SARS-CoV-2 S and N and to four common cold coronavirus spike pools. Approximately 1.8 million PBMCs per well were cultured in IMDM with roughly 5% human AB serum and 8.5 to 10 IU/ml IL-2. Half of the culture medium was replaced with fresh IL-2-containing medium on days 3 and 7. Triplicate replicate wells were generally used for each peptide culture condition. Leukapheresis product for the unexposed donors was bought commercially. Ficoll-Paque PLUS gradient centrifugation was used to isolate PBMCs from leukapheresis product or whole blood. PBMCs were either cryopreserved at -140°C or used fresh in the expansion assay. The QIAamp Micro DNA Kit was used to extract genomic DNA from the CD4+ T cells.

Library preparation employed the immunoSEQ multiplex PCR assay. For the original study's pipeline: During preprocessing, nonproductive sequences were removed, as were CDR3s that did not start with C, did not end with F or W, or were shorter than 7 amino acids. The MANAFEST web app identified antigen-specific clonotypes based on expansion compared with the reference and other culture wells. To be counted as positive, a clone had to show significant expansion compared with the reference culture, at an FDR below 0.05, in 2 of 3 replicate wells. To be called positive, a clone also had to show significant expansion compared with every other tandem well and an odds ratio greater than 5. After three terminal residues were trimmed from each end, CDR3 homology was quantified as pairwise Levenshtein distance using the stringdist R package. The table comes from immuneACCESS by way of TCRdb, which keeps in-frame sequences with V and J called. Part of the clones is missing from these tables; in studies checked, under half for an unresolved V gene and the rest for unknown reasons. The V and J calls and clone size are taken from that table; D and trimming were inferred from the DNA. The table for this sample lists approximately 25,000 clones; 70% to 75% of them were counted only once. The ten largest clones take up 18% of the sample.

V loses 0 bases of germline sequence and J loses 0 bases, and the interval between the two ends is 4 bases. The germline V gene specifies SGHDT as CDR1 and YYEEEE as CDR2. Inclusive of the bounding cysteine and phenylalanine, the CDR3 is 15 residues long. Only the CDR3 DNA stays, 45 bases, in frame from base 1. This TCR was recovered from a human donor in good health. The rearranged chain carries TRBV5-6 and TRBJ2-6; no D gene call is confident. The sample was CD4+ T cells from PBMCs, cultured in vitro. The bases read TGTGCCAGCAGCTTGGTCCGCTCTGGGGCCAACGTCCTGACTTTC. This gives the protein CASSLVRSGANVLTF.